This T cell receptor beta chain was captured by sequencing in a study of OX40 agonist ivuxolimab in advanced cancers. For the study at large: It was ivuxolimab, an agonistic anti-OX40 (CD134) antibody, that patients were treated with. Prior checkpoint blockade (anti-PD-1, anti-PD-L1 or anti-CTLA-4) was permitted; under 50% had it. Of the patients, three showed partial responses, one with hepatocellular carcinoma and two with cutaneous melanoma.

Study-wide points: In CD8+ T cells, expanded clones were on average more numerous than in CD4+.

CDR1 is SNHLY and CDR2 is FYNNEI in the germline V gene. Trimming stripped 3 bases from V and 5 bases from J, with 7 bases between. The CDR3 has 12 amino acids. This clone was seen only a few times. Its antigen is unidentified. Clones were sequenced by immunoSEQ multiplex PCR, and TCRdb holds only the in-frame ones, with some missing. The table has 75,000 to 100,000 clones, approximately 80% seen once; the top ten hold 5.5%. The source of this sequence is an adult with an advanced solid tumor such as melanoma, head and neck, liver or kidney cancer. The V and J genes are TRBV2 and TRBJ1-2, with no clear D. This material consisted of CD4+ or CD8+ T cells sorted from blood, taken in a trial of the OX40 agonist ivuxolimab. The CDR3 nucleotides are TGTGCCAGCAGTGACCCCCGGTATGGCTACACCTTC. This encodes CASSDPRYGYTF.